This entry features one T cell receptor (beta chain) sequence. The V gene's germline CDR1 is SGHVS and CDR2 FNYEAQ. The CDR3 runs 15 residues. Trimming shortened V by 1 base and J by 8 bases, and 15 bases separated the two germline ends. Authors' methods: From reference gene primer amplification, estimates of nucleated cell counts were derived. Data came from immunoSEQ multiplex PCR; TCRdb stores just in-frame clones and leaves some out. Clonal size and the V and J genes are those of that table, whereas D and trimming came from the DNA. The sample includes 250,000 to 300,000 clones, about nine tenths of them seen just once. This entry belongs to a study of blood T cell repertoires in COVID-19. Study as a whole: There were acute and convalescent COVID-19 samples, and they came from the United States, Italy and Spain. T cells, B-cell-depleted T cells, or PBMCs supplied cDNA or gDNA.

The chain employs TRBV7-6 and TRBJ2-1; a weak D match, TRBD1 (6 bases). This TCR was recovered from a man between 50 and 59 years old with acute or convalescent COVID-19. Sequencing input: peripheral blood. CDR3 loop: CASSLGYSGVDEQFF. The CDR3 nucleotides are TGTGCCAGCAGCTTAGGGTACTCAGGGGTAGATGAGCAGTTCTTC.